This T cell receptor (beta chain) was captured by sequencing in a study of blood T cell repertoires in COVID-19 (dated by TCRdb to the early 2020s). A note on the overall study: Samples covering the acute and convalescent phases of COVID-19 were provided by collaborators in the United States, Italy and Spain. The dataset comprised deeply sampled blood TCRbeta repertoires from subjects exposed to, actively infected with, or recovered from COVID-19. The sample metadata nearly always contained a de-identified subject ID, COVID-19 status, age in years and sex. Samples were obtained from the ongoing ImmuneRACE study (first 160 participants) and from 1,200 or so subjects provided by 6 global collaborators. The repertoires were made available in a free public database intended to serve as a resource for research on the immune response to SARS-CoV-2. HLA class I and class II types, where available, came from metadata supplied by the sample provider rather than from assay-based typing. The material from the prospective study consisted of cDNA or gDNA derived from T cells, B-cell-depleted T cells, or PBMCs. Broader findings and caveats from the paper: The quantity of clinical and demographic metadata differed by source and by participant and was supplied without curation.

Concerning this clone itself: No cognate antigen has been identified for it. No much larger clonotype is one base removed from it; base qualities were not supplied.

The CDR3 starts with the cysteine, ends with the phenylalanine, and has 16 residues. Only CDR3 DNA remains: 48 bases, in frame from the first base. The junction carries 12 bases between V and J, which are trimmed by 6 bases and 0 bases respectively. CDR1 MNHEY and CDR2 SMNVEV are derived from the germline V gene (reference sequence). TCRbeta CDR3 regions were amplified from genomic DNA using the immunoSEQ Assay, a bias-controlled multiplex PCR. For the original study's pipeline: Nucleated cell counts per sample were estimated from amplification of reference gene primers within the assay. Sequence reads were collapsed and filtered to measure the absolute abundance of every unique TCRbeta CDR3 rearrangement. For each sample, productive Simpson clonality was calculated by taking the square root of Simpson's diversity index across productive rearrangements. TCRdb re-hosts the immuneACCESS table, in-frame sequences only. Its copies lack some clones; in the studies checked, an unresolved V gene accounts for under half of them, and the cause for the rest is not known. V and J calls and clone size are as listed in that table; D and trimming were resolved from the DNA. Present in this sample are roughly 120,000 clones, approximately 90% of which were seen just once. The ten largest clones capture about 8% of the sample.

Each collaborating institution followed its own protocols to collect whole blood in K2EDTA tubes. For TCRbeta analysis, collaborators shipped samples as frozen whole blood, isolated PBMCs, or DNA extracted from either of those sample types. This clonotype was sampled from a human donor in a cohort sampled during active COVID-19. Recombination linked TRBV27 to TRBJ2-6, with no reliable assignment of the D segment. The specimen was peripheral blood. The nucleotide sequence is given as TGTGCCAGCAGGGAGAGTGTAGTCTCTGGGGCCAACGTCCTGACTTTC. This is translated as CASRESVVSGANVLTF.